This T cell receptor (beta chain) was captured by sequencing in a study of CD8+ T cells in alopecia areata. Overall study: Tofacitinib therapy took 6 to 18 months; 6 months off drug came after.

cDNA prepared by RNA extraction and subsequent reverse transcription served as the template for sequencing. The repertoire was sequenced with immunoSEQ multiplex PCR; TCRdb's copy has only in-frame clones and lacks some. The sample yields more than 200,000 clones, roughly two fifths seen once. Germline trimming cut 4 bases from V and 3 bases from J; bases unmatched to any gene: 5. The V gene's germline CDR1 is LNHDA and CDR2 SQIVND (reference sequence). The CDR3 length is 14 residues. Treatment noted: oral pan-JAK inhibitor, 5-10 mg twice daily. The receptor was derived from a human donor with alopecia areata. The chain combines TRBV19 with TRBJ2-7; 8 bases map to TRBD1. Sequences were derived from CD4+ T cells sorted from blood, sampled at approximately week 36, from a patient treated with tofacitinib. DNA for the CDR3: TGTGCCAGTAGTAAGGGACAGGTGATCTACGAGCAGTACTTC. Protein product: CASSKGQVIYEQYF. Together with reference TRBV19 and TRBJ2-7, the CDR3 gives the full variable domain: DGGITQSPKYLFRKEGQNVTLSCEQNLNHDAMYWYRQDPGQGLRLIYYSQIVNDFQKGDIAEGYSVSREKKESFPLTVTSAQKNPTAFYLCASSKGQVIYEQYFGPGTRLTVT.